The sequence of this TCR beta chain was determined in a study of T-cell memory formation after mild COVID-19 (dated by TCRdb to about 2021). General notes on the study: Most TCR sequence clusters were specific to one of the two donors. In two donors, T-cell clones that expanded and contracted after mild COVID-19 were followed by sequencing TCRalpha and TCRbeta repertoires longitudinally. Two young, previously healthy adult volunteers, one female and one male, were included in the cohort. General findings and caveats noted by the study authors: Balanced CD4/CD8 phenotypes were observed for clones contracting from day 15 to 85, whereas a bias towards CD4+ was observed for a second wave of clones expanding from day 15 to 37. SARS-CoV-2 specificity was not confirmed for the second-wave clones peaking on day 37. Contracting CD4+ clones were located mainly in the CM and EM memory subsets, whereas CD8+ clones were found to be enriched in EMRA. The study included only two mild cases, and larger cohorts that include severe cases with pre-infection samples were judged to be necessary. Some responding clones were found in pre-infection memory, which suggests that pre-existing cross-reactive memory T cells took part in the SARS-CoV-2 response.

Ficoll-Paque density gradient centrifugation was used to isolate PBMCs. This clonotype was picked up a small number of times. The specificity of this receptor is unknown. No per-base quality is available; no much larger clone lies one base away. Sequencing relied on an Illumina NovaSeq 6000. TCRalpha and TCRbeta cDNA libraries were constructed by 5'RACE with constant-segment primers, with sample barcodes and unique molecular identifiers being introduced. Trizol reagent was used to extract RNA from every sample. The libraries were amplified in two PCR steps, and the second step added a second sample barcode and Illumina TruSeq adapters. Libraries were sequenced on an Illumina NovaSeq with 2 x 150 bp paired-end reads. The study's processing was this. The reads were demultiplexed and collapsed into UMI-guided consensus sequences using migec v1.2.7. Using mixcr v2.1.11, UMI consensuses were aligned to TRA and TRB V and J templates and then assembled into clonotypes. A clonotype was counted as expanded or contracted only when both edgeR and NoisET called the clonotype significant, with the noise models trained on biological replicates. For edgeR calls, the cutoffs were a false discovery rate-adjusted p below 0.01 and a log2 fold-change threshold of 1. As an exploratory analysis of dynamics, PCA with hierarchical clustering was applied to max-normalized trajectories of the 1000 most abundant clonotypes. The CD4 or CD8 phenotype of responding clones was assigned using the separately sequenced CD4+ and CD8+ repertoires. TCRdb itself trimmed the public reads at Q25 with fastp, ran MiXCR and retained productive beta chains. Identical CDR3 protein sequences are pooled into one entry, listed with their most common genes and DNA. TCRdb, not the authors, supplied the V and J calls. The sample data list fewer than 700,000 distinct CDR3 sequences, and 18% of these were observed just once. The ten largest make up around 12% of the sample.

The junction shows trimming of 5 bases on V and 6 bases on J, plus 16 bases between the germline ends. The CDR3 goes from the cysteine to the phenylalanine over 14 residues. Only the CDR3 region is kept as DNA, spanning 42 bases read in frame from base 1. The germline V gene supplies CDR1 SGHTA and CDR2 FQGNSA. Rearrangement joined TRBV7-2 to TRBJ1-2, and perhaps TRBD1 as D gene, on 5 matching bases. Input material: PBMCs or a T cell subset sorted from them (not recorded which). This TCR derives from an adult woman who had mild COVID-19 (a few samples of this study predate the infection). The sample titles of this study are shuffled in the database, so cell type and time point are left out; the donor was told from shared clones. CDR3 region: CASSPLGGIDGYTF. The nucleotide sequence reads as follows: TGTGCCAGCAGCCCCCTTGGGGGAATCGATGGCTACACCTTC.